These 16 T cell receptor beta chains share one sample of origin, sequenced in a study of cytomegalovirus exposure and HLA in healthy donors. The PCR employed 60 Vbeta primers together with 13 Jbeta primers. Only in-frame clones appear in the TCRdb table, and some are missing; sequencing was by immunoSEQ multiplex PCR. This listing includes over 80,000 clones. The sequenced sample was PBMCs. These receptors were obtained from a girl between 10 and 17 years old in good health and CMV-seropositive.

J is TRBJ1-2 and V is TRBV5-4, with TRBD1 identical over 7 bases. Germline lookup yields CDR1 SGHNT and CDR2 YYREEE (reference sequence). CDR3 length: 12 residues. V was pared by 5 bases and J by 8 bases, with 6 bases of the junction left unmatched. CDR3: CASSSGTVGYTF. For the CDR3, the DNA is TGTGCCAGCAGTTCCGGGACAGTCGGCTACACCTTC.

The rearrangement links TRBV15 to TRBJ1-5, with a tentative D call TRBD1 (5 bases). CDR3 length equals 15 residues. CDR1 is LNHNV and CDR2 is YYDKDF in the germline V gene (reference sequence). The V gene lost 3 bases and the J gene lost 9 bases, with 18 bases spanning the gap. The CDR3 DNA sequence: TGTGCCACCAGCAGGGGGGAGTCGGGGGACCCGCCCCAGCATTTT. It is translated as CATSRGESGDPPQHF.

This rearrangement joins TRBV7-9 to TRBJ2-7; TRBD1 might be the D (6 bases). CDR3 length: 16 amino acids. Germline V gene sequence: CDR1 SEHNR, CDR2 FQNEAQ (reference sequence). Trimming pared 1 base from V and 5 bases from J, leaving 18 bases between. CDR3 DNA: TGTGCCAGCAGCTTAGTGGACAGCCGGGCGTCCCACGAGCAGTACTTC. This translates into CASSLVDSRASHEQYF.

On this clone: The junction does not match germline at one end; this may be a read error. V usage is TRBV7-9 and J usage is TRBJ1-1; D possibly corresponds to TRBD1 (6 bases). The CDR3 length is 12 residues. From germline, CDR1 is SEHNR and CDR2 FQNEAQ (reference sequence). Written as DNA, the CDR3 is TGTGCCAGCAGCCACGCGGGGGCAGAAGATTTCTTT. It specifies CASSHAGAEDFF.

As regards this clone: Relative to the germline gene, one junction end is altered; a read error may explain this. This chain connects TRBV6-5 to TRBJ1-1; possibly TRBD1 for D (5 bases). Germline CDR1 is MNHEY and CDR2 is SVGAGI. CDR3 length: 14 amino acids. Here the CDR3 DNA reads TGTGCCAGCAGTTACGGTCCCCTGGGGACTGAAGATTTCTTT. It specifies CASSYGPLGTEDFF.

The chain couples TRBV18 to TRBJ2-3; D remains unclear. CDR3 length equals 13 residues. The germline V gene has CDR1 KGHSH and CDR2 LQKENI. V lost 3 bases and J lost 2, with 6 bases in between. CDR3 in DNA: TGTGCCAGCTCACCGTCTATCACAGATACGCAGTATTTT. This codes for CASSPSITDTQYF.

V is TRBV5-6 and J is TRBJ2-1; D is unclear. The CDR3 spans 14 residues. Germline V lookup: CDR1 SGHDT, CDR2 YYEEEE. The V end lost 5 bases, the J end lost 6 bases, and 15 bases lay between the germline ends. The CDR3 DNA reads as TGTGCCAGCAGGCTAGATAATTTGGGCAATGAGCAGTTCTTC. It specifies CASRLDNLGNEQFF.

This chain uses TRBV7-9 with TRBJ1-2; tentatively, D is TRBD1 (5 bases). CDR1 and CDR2 from the germline V gene are SEHNR and FQNEAQ (reference sequence). Trimming cost V 3 bases and J 7 bases, with 12 bases left between them. The CDR3 covers 13 residues. CDR3 bases: TGTGCCAGCAGCTTGATCAGGGTTGGTGGCTACACCTTC. Its translation is CASSLIRVGGYTF.

The V and J genes are TRBV7-2 and TRBJ1-1; 7 bases fit TRBD1. V was pared by 5 bases and J by 6 bases, with 9 bases of the junction left unmatched. The CDR3 length is 14 residues. From germline, CDR1 is SGHTA and CDR2 FQGNSA. This CDR3 reads CASSPPGGMSEAFF. CDR3 sequence (DNA): TGTGCCAGCAGCCCCCCAGGGGGAATGTCTGAAGCTTTCTTT.

J is TRBJ1-3 and V is TRBV25-1; no firm D call. Germline CDR1 MGHDK, CDR2 SYGVNS. The CDR3 loop spans 14 amino acids. Trimming shortened V by 3 bases and J by 2 bases, and 8 bases separated the two germline ends. The CDR3: CASSDGVTGNTIYF. CDR3 DNA: TGTGCCAGCAGTGACGGGGTTACTGGAAACACCATATATTTT. Full variable domain (outside the CDR3, taken from reference TRBV25-1 and TRBJ1-3): EADIYQTPRYLVIGTGKKITLECSQTMGHDKMYWYQQDPGMELHLIHYSYGVNSTEKGDLSSESTVSRIRTEHFPLTLESARPSHTSQYLCASSDGVTGNTIYFGEGSWLTVV.

V is TRBV4-1 and J is TRBJ2-7; 11 bases are shared with TRBD1. Germline values: CDR1 MGHRA, CDR2 YSYEKL. This CDR3 comprises 17 residues. The J segment lost 3 bases and the V segment lost 1 base, leaving 8 bases of the junction unmatched. The CDR3 nucleotides are TGCGCCAGCAGCCAAGTCTTCCCCGGGACAGGGGGCTACGAGCAGTACTTC. This translates into CASSQVFPGTGGYEQYF.

The chain employs TRBV5-4 and TRBJ2-5; 9 bases are shared with TRBD2. V was pared by 5 bases and J by 2 bases, with 13 bases of the junction left unmatched. CDR1 is SGHNT, CDR2 YYREEE, per germline (reference sequence). The CDR3 consists of 17 residues. The CDR3 spells CASSPTARAGGQETQYF. The CDR3 DNA follows: TGTGCCAGCAGTCCCACAGCTCGAGCGGGGGGACAAGAGACCCAGTACTTC.

The chain uses TRBV27 and TRBJ1-5; D possibly corresponds to TRBD1 (6 bases). Germline loops: CDR1 MNHEY, CDR2 SMNVEV (reference sequence). Trimming left V 2 bases short and J 7 bases short, with 21 bases between. The CDR3 loop spans 17 amino acids. The CDR3 DNA reads as TGTGCCAGCAGTTTAAGTCGGGGGGGCGCATACGGACAGCCCCAGCATTTT. Translation: CASSLSRGGAYGQPQHF.

This rearrangement joins TRBV27 to TRBJ2-1; 8 nucleotides align to TRBD2. Germline CDR1 is MNHEY and CDR2 is SMNVEV (reference sequence). This CDR3 spans 15 amino acids. Trimming cost V 0 bases and J 3 bases; bases outside gene matches: 1. The DNA for the CDR3 is TGTGCCAGCAGTTTATCAGCGGGGGTCTACAATGAGCAGTTCTTC. This translates into CASSLSAGVYNEQFF.

The chain uses TRBV28 and TRBJ2-5, with D unclear. Germline values: CDR1 MDHEN, CDR2 SYDVKM. CDR3 size: 17 residues. The V gene lost 3 bases and the J gene lost 5 bases, with 22 bases spanning the gap. The CDR3 DNA is TGTGCCAGCAGTTTGGAGTCAGTCAGTCAAGCCGGGGAGACCCAGTACTTC. This encodes CASSLESVSQAGETQYF.

The chain couples TRBV4-1 to TRBJ2-6; the D gene is possibly TRBD1 (5 bases). The CDR3 is made up of 19 amino acids. V dropped 0 bases and J dropped 2 bases, with 17 bases sitting between them. Germline V gene lookup returns CDR1 MGHRA and CDR2 YSYEKL. The CDR3 region is CASSQDNRTPLAGANVLTF. For the CDR3, the DNA is TGCGCCAGCAGCCAAGATAACAGGACCCCTTTGGCTGGGGCCAACGTCCTGACTTTC.